Presented here are 11 T cell receptor beta chains from one specimen sequenced in a study of T cell changes during pregnancy in multiple sclerosis. Profiled with immunoSEQ multiplex PCR; TCRdb holds only in-frame clones, not every one. Here the sample spans 35,000 or so clones, 70% to 90% being singletons. The specimen comprised CD8+ T cells from peripheral blood mononuclear cells, sampled in the third trimester of pregnancy. The receptors here all came from a female donor with multiple sclerosis, enrolled in a pregnancy study.

The J gene is TRBJ2-3, the V gene TRBV7-9; 7 bases agree with TRBD1. Germline V lookup: CDR1 SEHNR, CDR2 FQNEAQ (reference sequence). Trimming took 1 base from V and 5 from J; bases not matched to a gene: 6. This CDR3 contains 15 residues. The CDR3 DNA reads as TGTGCCAGCAGCTTAGTGTCCGGACAGGAAGATACGCAGTATTTT. Translating gives CASSLVSGQEDTQYF.

V gene TRBV12-5 combines with J gene TRBJ1-1, with unresolved D. This CDR3 is 16 amino acids long. V lost 2 bases, J lost 4 bases, and 17 bases lay in between. The germline gives CDR1 LGHNT, CDR2 FRNRAP. CDR3 in amino acids: CASGLIPPAGFTEAFF. For the CDR3, the DNA is TGTGCTAGTGGTTTGATCCCCCCGGCAGGATTCACTGAAGCTTTCTTT.

V usage is TRBV4-2 and J usage is TRBJ1-1; D call uncertain. The V gene's germline CDR1 is LGHNA and CDR2 YNFKEQ. V was pared by 5 bases and J by 0 bases, with 10 bases between. This CDR3 contains 14 residues. CDR3 DNA: TGTGCCAGCAGCGAAAGAGCCATGAACACTGAAGCTTTCTTT. Its translation is CASSERAMNTEAFF.

The chain has TRBV6-1 and TRBJ2-3; TRBD2 matches 8 bases. After removal of 5 bases from V and 4 bases from J, the junction contained 8 bases not matched to a gene. CDR1 is MNHNS and CDR2 is SASEGT in the germline V gene. This CDR3 contains 15 residues. The CDR3 is CASSSREGLADTQYF. The CDR3 region has the DNA TGTGCCAGCAGTTCCCGGGAGGGCCTCGCAGATACGCAGTATTTT.

The gene calls are TRBV4-1 and TRBJ2-1; 7 positions agree with TRBD1. V shed 5 bases, J shed 1 base, and the junction held 5 bases outside the gene matches. The V gene's germline CDR1 is MGHRA and CDR2 YSYEKL. The CDR3 has 15 amino acids. The CDR3 DNA reads TGCGCCAGCAGCGACGACAGGGCTTCCTACAATGAGCAGTTCTTC. It codes for CASSDDRASYNEQFF.

This rearrangement joins TRBV11-2 to TRBJ1-4; D remains ambiguous. This CDR3 is 12 amino acids long. The germline CDR1 and CDR2 sequences are SGHAT and FQNNGV. Trimming stripped 5 bases from V and 5 bases from J, with 6 bases between. CDR3 DNA sequence: TGTGCCAGCAGCCTCGTAAATGAAAAACTGTTTTTT. It encodes CASSLVNEKLFF.

The chain has TRBV27 and TRBJ2-2; 7 bases fit TRBD1. Trimming cost V 3 bases and J 3 bases; bases outside gene matches: 7. The CDR3 contains 16 residues. CDR1 and CDR2 from the germline V gene are MNHEY and SMNVEV (reference sequence). CDR3 region: CASSLHRDSYTGELFF. The CDR3 DNA follows: TGTGCCAGCAGTTTGCACCGGGACAGCTACACCGGGGAGCTGTTTTTT.

This chain joins TRBV5-1 and TRBJ2-7, with D possibly matching TRBD1 (6 bases). V lost 4 bases and J 5 bases, leaving 16 bases between the germline ends. Germline V lookup: CDR1 SGHRS, CDR2 YFSETQ. This CDR3 has 14 residues. The CDR3 here is CASSTWDMSNEQYF. In DNA form, the CDR3 reads TGCGCCAGCAGCACCTGGGACATGAGCAACGAGCAGTACTTC.

The V gene is TRBV7-8, the J gene TRBJ1-5, with 9 bases identical to TRBD1. J lost 2 bases, V lost 2 bases, and 7 bases had no gene match. The CDR3 has 17 residues. The germline CDR1 and CDR2 sequences are SGHVS and FQNEAQ. CDR3 amino acids: CASSLLVGQGGNQPQHF. As DNA, the CDR3 is TGTGCCAGCAGCTTATTAGTGGGACAGGGTGGCAATCAGCCCCAGCATTTT.

The J gene is TRBJ1-4, the V gene TRBV27; a possible D gene is TRBD1 (5 bases). Germline CDR1 and CDR2: MNHEY and SMNVEV (reference sequence). V was cut by 1 base and J by 5 bases, with 11 bases left in between. The CDR3 runs 15 residues. CDR3 residues: CASSLLGTLNEKLFF. The CDR3 DNA sequence: TGTGCCAGCAGTTTATTAGGGACTTTAAATGAAAAACTGTTTTTT.

The gene calls are TRBV19 and TRBJ2-7; unclear D gene. Germline V gene lookup returns CDR1 LNHDA and CDR2 SQIVND (reference sequence). The CDR3 contains 12 residues. Trimming left V 5 bases short and J 0 bases short, with 5 bases between. CDR3 bases: TGTGCCAGTAGTGCGAGCTCCTACGAGCAGTACTTC. Its protein is CASSASSYEQYF.